This record looks at one TCR beta chain sequence and its context. Its antigen is not identified. The table came from immunoSEQ multiplex PCR; TCRdb's copy has only in-frame clones and leaves some out. There are about 98,000 clones in the sample; about 90% occur only once, and 0.9% to 1.3% lies in the top ten. This sample is drawn from a study of siplizumab effects on memory and regulatory T cells. Study-wide results and caveats: With siplizumab, cumulative frequency of CD4+ memory-derived alloreactive sequences dropped significantly. Naive T cells were seen as more diverse than memory cells and as major alloresponse contributors. Most alloreactive clones went unmapped to unstimulated subsets; only a minor fraction mapped. The study found that mappable alloreactive CD4+ clones averaged roughly 69% Treg-derived with siplizumab and 25% to 30% in controls.

This receptor was identified in a human donor in good health. Sequencing was carried out using CD4+ T cells sorted from blood.

CDR3 region: CASSVWERETQYF. CDR3 coding DNA: TGTGCCAGCAGCGTATGGGAAAGGGAGACCCAGTACTTC. This chain uses TRBV9 with TRBJ2-5; D is uncertain. This CDR3 is built from 13 residues. The V end lost 1 base, the J end lost 5 bases, and 9 bases lay between the germline ends. Per germline, CDR1 SGDLS and CDR2 YYNGEE.